This T cell receptor beta chain derives from a study of shared clonotypes between healthy human individuals. Clones were read by immunoSEQ multiplex PCR, and TCRdb kept only the in-frame ones, dropping some. The table records some 2,500,000 clones, approximately 93% of them present only once. Only Caucasian adults living in Nashville, Tennessee served as donors. The CDR3 is made up of 14 amino acids. Trimming took 5 bases from V and 7 from J; bases not matched to a gene: 8. The clonotype originates from a man between 18 and 29 years old in good health. Some clones in this sample may be carry-over from other donors' samples. The sample consisted of naive CD4+ T cells from PBMCs. The subset was: CD45RA+ positively selected. The rearrangement uses TRBV23-1 and TRBJ1-1; 9 bases fit TRBD1. TRBV23-1 is reported as an ORF; its role is uncertain. Here the CDR3 reads CASSNSRDRVEAFF. The CDR3 nucleotides read TGCGCCAGCAGTAACAGCCGGGACAGGGTTGAAGCTTTCTTT.